This T cell receptor (beta chain) was documented in a study of blood T cell repertoires in COVID-19. V was pared by 0 bases and J by 3 bases, with 15 bases between. CDR3 length: 17 amino acids. The germline V gene encodes CDR1 LGHNT and CDR2 FRNRAP. Method: immunoSEQ multiplex PCR; TCRdb's copy keeps in-frame clones and lacks some. This sample has 230,000 or so clones, with more than 80% found just once. The specimen was peripheral blood. The sequence derives from a woman of 80 years or more with COVID-19, enrolled during active disease. The chain is built from TRBV12-5 and TRBJ1-3; D might be TRBD1 (5 bases). CDR3 in DNA: TGTGCTAGTGGTTTGGTGATAGGGGCCTCTGGTGGAAACACCATATATTTT. Translating it yields CASGLVIGASGGNTIYF.